This T cell receptor (beta chain) emerged from a study of CD8 T cells in Susac syndrome. Germline V lookup: CDR1 MGHRA, CDR2 YSYEKL. J lost 4 bases, V lost 0 bases, and 8 bases had no gene match. The CDR3 has 17 amino acids. The authors reverse transcribed roughly 0.5 to 1 ug RNA with random hexamers. TCRdb processed the immunoSEQ multiplex PCR reads anew with MiXCR; each CDR3 protein has one entry. Here the sample spans about 210,000 distinct CDR3 sequences, approximately 94% being singletons. This chain joins TRBV4-1 and TRBJ1-4, with TRBD1 matching over 7 bases. Sequenced material: CD4+ T cells from PBMCs. This receptor was obtained from a human donor with Susac syndrome. The CDR3 spells CASSQEWGQFVNEKLFF. CDR3 DNA sequence: TGCGCCAGCAGCCAAGAATGGGGACAGTTCGTTAATGAAAAACTGTTTTTT.